The T cell receptor beta chain described here comes from a study of blood T cell repertoires in COVID-19. Study context: Samples representing acute and convalescent COVID-19 were sourced from the United States, Italy and Spain.

TCRdb keeps only in-frame clones here, not all; method: immunoSEQ multiplex PCR. This repertoire shows around 200,000 clones, approximately 84% found once; its top ten account for roughly 4.5%. The CDR3 extends over 14 amino acids. Trimming cost V 2 bases and J 3 bases, with 10 bases left between them. Germline CDR1 and CDR2: MNHNY and SVGAGI (reference sequence). Sequencing was done on a sample of peripheral blood. V usage is TRBV6-6 and J usage is TRBJ1-1, with D possibly matching TRBD1 (5 bases). This clonotype was sampled from an elderly woman with acute or convalescent COVID-19. The CDR3, as DNA: TGTGCCAGCAGTTACCGAACAGGCGACACTGAAGCTTTCTTT. Protein product: CASSYRTGDTEAFF.